These T cell receptor beta chains were read from a single sample in a study of neurological immune-mediated disorders. TCRdb processed the 5' RACE reads anew with MiXCR; each CDR3 protein has one entry. This table holds tens of thousands of distinct CDR3 sequences, 12% found once. The sequenced sample consisted of PBMCs. The receptors come from a male donor with HTLV-1-associated myelopathy (HAM/TSP). Both conserved end residues are part of each CDR3. D genes are given only for firm matches. The size entry is marked missing in some rows and otherwise reads once, few, many or a size class.

v_call,clone_size,j_call,d_call,cdr3_aa,cdr3_nt
TRBV28,many,TRBJ2-5,-,CASSLPDSRRRETQYF,TGTGCCAGCAGTTTACCGGACTCCCGAAGGCGAGAGACCCAGTACTTC
TRBV5-1,-,TRBJ2-2,-,CASSLAAVGSGEMFF,TGCGCCAGCAGCTTGGCCGCTGTGGGCTCCGGGGAGATGTTTTTT
TRBV5-1,many,TRBJ2-2,TRBD1,CASSAGTAAGELFF,TGCGCCAGCAGCGCCGGGACAGCGGCCGGGGAGCTGTTTTTT
TRBV7-2,many,TRBJ2-7,-,CASSFQTTYEQYF,TGTGCCAGCAGCTTCCAGACCACCTACGAGCAGTACTTC
TRBV20-1,few,TRBJ2-7,-,CSAGAYEQYF,TGCAGTGCAGGGGCCTACGAGCAGTACTTC
TRBV29-1,-,TRBJ2-7,-,CSVGQNRASYEQYF,TGCAGCGTTGGGCAAAACAGGGCCTCGTACGAGCAGTACTTC
TRBV20-1,many,TRBJ1-5,TRBD1,CSARVGQGYQPQHF,TGCAGTGCTAGAGTGGGACAGGGTTATCAGCCCCAGCATTTT
TRBV5-1,medium-sized,TRBJ2-7,TRBD2,CASSLSGGTYEQYF,TGCGCCAGCAGCTTGAGCGGGGGAACCTACGAGCAGTACTTC
TRBV29-1,many,TRBJ2-3,-,CSVEDWGTNTDTQYF,TGCAGCGTTGAAGATTGGGGGACCAACACAGATACGCAGTATTTT
TRBV7-2,many,TRBJ1-3,-,CASSLGQTGSGNTIYF,TGTGCCAGCAGCTTAGGACAGACAGGCTCTGGAAACACCATATATTTT
TRBV20-1,many,TRBJ2-5,-,CSASPRVGQETQYF,TGCAGTGCTAGCCCGCGGGTGGGCCAAGAGACCCAGTACTTC
TRBV28,many,TRBJ2-1,TRBD2,CASSLTVHSGDVDEQFF,TGTGCCAGCAGTTTAACGGTACACAGCGGGGATGTGGATGAGCAGTTCTTC
TRBV28,many,TRBJ2-7,-,CASSLVGGTLSYEQYF,TGTGCCAGCAGTTTGGTTGGCGGGACACTATCCTACGAGCAGTACTTC
TRBV4-2,many,TRBJ2-7,-,CASSQENRGGYEQYF,TGTGCCAGCAGCCAAGAGAACAGGGGGGGTTACGAGCAGTACTTC
TRBV12-3/TRBV12-4,many,TRBJ2-1,TRBD1,CASSWTGTKQFF,TGTGCCAGCAGCTGGACAGGGACGAAGCAGTTCTTC
TRBV5-1,many,TRBJ2-7,TRBD2,CASRGRLAASYEQYF,TGCGCCAGCAGGGGGAGGCTAGCGGCTTCCTACGAGCAGTACTTC
TRBV5-1,many,TRBJ1-2,-,CASSPVGGYDGYTF,TGCGCCAGCAGCCCTGTTGGGGGTTACGACGGCTACACCTTC
TRBV20-1,many,TRBJ2-7,TRBD2,CSDTNLAGGGEQYF,TGCAGTGACACGAACCTAGCGGGCGGGGGAGAGCAGTACTTC
TRBV7-2,many,TRBJ2-7,TRBD1,CASSAPGQGELGYEQYF,TGTGCCAGCAGCGCTCCGGGACAGGGGGAGCTTGGCTACGAGCAGTACTTC
TRBV20-1,many,TRBJ2-5,TRBD2,CSARTSGGVGETQYF,TGCAGTGCTAGAACTAGCGGGGGGGTGGGGGAGACCCAGTACTTC
TRBV20-1,many,TRBJ2-7,TRBD2,CSALSGLAGRQYF,TGCAGTGCCCTATCGGGACTAGCGGGGAGGCAGTACTTC
TRBV5-5,many,TRBJ2-5,TRBD1,CASSLRAGTGVETQYF,TGTGCCAGCAGCTTGAGGGCCGGGACAGGTGTTGAGACCCAGTACTTC
TRBV5-1,many,TRBJ2-7,-,CASSSRWQSYEQYF,TGCGCCAGCAGCTCACGGTGGCAGAGCTACGAGCAGTACTTC
TRBV6-2/TRBV6-3,-,TRBJ2-5,-,CASRWSGSETQYF,TGTGCCAGCAGGTGGTCGGGGTCGGAGACCCAGTACTTC
TRBV24-1,many,TRBJ2-2,TRBD1,CATRDRDDYGELFF,TGTGCCACCAGGGACAGGGATGATTACGGGGAGCTGTTTTTT
TRBV29-1,many,TRBJ2-1,TRBD2,CSVRTSGGVGNEQFF,TGCAGCGTGAGGACTAGCGGGGGGGTAGGTAATGAGCAGTTCTTC
TRBV7-2,many,TRBJ2-1,TRBD1,CASSLQGVRNEQFF,TGTGCCAGCAGCTTACAGGGGGTGAGGAATGAGCAGTTCTTC
TRBV12-3/TRBV12-4,many,TRBJ1-2,-,CASSPGGTGYGYTF,TGTGCCAGCAGTCCAGGTGGGACCGGCTATGGCTACACCTTC
TRBV6-2/TRBV6-3,few,TRBJ2-7,-,CASSKLRGRADVKYF,TGTGCCAGCAGTAAACTCCGGGGCAGGGCCGACGTGAAGTACTTC
TRBV20-1,many,TRBJ1-6,-,CSARDYRVDSPLHF,TGCAGTGCTAGAGATTACAGGGTCGATTCACCCCTCCACTTT
TRBV2,many,TRBJ2-1,TRBD2,CASSSSGGVNEQFF,TGTGCCAGCAGTTCGAGCGGGGGGGTCAATGAGCAGTTCTTC
TRBV7-2,many,TRBJ1-2,-,CASSLDRAYGYTF,TGTGCCAGCAGTTTAGACAGAGCTTATGGCTACACCTTC
TRBV20-1,many,TRBJ1-6,-,CSASRQPGRPPLHF,TGCAGTGCTAGTCGACAGCCCGGGCGTCCACCCCTCCACTTT
TRBV5-1,many,TRBJ2-1,-,CASSFSPRNEQFF,TGCGCCAGCAGCTTCTCGCCAAGGAATGAGCAGTTCTTC
TRBV10-3,many,TRBJ2-4,-,CAISESRGENIQYF,TGTGCCATCAGTGAGTCGAGAGGGGAAAACATTCAGTACTTC
TRBV7-9,many,TRBJ1-1,-,CASSLAAGRNTEAFF,TGTGCCAGCAGCTTAGCGGCGGGCCGAAACACTGAAGCTTTCTTT
TRBV20-1,many,TRBJ2-3,-,CSATEIARDTDTQYF,TGCAGTGCTACCGAGATCGCAAGGGACACAGATACGCAGTATTTT